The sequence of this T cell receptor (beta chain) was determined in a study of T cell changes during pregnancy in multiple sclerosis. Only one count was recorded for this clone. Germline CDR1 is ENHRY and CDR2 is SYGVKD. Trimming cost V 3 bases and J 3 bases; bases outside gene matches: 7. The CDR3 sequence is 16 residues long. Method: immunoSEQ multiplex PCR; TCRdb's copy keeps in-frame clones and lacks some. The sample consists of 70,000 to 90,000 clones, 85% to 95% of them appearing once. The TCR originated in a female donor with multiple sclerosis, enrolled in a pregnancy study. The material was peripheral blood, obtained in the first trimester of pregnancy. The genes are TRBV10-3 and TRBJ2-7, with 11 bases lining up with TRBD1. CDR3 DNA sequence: TGTGCCATCAGTGACCCATCCGGGACAGGGGGCTACGAGCAGTACTTC. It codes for CAISDPSGTGGYEQYF.